The 26 T cell receptor beta chains listed next were all sequenced from one sample in a study of blood T cell repertoires in COVID-19. Repertoires were generated with immunoSEQ multiplex PCR, while TCRdb's copy carries only in-frame clones and drops some. The table lists 120,000 to 150,000 clones, over 75% of them singletons. The specimen was peripheral blood. Receptor source: a man aged 50-60 years with acute or convalescent COVID-19.

With regard to this clone: The DNA is left out, because the CDR3 cannot be placed on it with certainty; the CDR3 is given as TCRdb lists it. The chain uses TRBV11-2 and TRBJ2-1; the table's TRBD2 call for D was not verified on the DNA. CDR1 is SGHAT, CDR2 FQNNGV, per germline. 14 amino acids form the CDR3, both terminal residues included. CDR3 in amino acids: CASSLEVASGTIFF.

The table lists this clone with a count of one. V usage is TRBV9 and J usage is TRBJ2-7; the D gene is possibly TRBD1 (5 bases). V was shortened by 1 base and J by 4 bases, with 12 bases between the two germline ends. The CDR3 contains 14 residues. Looked up from germline, CDR1 is SGDLS and CDR2 is YYNGEE. CDR3 in DNA: TGTGCCAGCAGCGTATTCGACAGTTTGTACGAGCAGTACTTC. This codes for CASSVFDSLYEQYF.

The chain uses TRBV11-2 and TRBJ1-2; D is perhaps TRBD1 (5 bases). CDR1 SGHAT and CDR2 FQNNGV come from the germline V gene. Trimming pared 1 base from V and 0 bases from J, leaving 9 bases between. The CDR3 spans 15 residues. The CDR3 reads CASSLGQTSNYGYTF. The CDR3 nucleotides read TGTGCCAGCAGCTTAGGACAGACTTCTAACTATGGCTACACCTTC.

V usage is TRBV7-2 and J usage is TRBJ1-5; 7 bases fit TRBD1. Per germline, CDR1 SGHTA and CDR2 FQGNSA. The trim removed 8 bases at V and 5 bases at J, leaving 9 bases unmatched. CDR3 length equals 14 residues. In DNA form, the CDR3 reads TGTGCCAGCCGCCCAAACGGACAGGATCAGCCCCAGCATTTT. Translation: CASRPNGQDQPQHF.

This chain connects TRBV5-1 to TRBJ1-4; 8 bases are shared with TRBD1. The CDR3 loop spans 15 amino acids. The J segment lost 5 bases and the V segment lost 4 bases, leaving 7 bases of the junction unmatched. Germline values: CDR1 SGHRS, CDR2 YFSETQ. The CDR3 DNA reads as TGCGCCAGCAGCACACAGACAGGGGAGAATGAAAAACTGTTTTTT. Its translation: CASSTQTGENEKLFF. Complete variable domain (other parts from reference TRBV5-1 and TRBJ1-4): KAGVTQTPRYLIKTRGQQVTLSCSPISGHRSVSWYQQTPGQGLQFLFEYFSETQRNKGNFPGRFSGRQFSNSRSEMNVSTLELGDSALYLCASSTQTGENEKLFFGSGTQLSVL.

The rearrangement uses TRBV10-3 and TRBJ2-7; TRBD1 matches 10 bases. The trim removed 6 bases at V and 2 bases at J, leaving 4 bases unmatched. The CDR3 is made up of 14 amino acids. Germline V gives CDR1 ENHRY, CDR2 SYGVKD. This CDR3 reads CAISEGQGTYEQYF. For the CDR3, the DNA is TGTGCCATCAGCGAGGGACAGGGGACCTACGAGCAGTACTTC.

The rearrangement joins TRBV10-1 to TRBJ2-7, with a possible D match to TRBD1 (6 bases). The CDR3 runs 17 residues. The V end lost 4 bases, the J end lost 2 bases, and 21 bases lay between the germline ends. Per germline, CDR1 WNHNN and CDR2 SYGVQD (reference sequence). As DNA, the CDR3 is TGCGCCAGCAGTGGAAATCCAGGGGAGATAGACCCCTACGAGCAGTACTTC. This gives the protein CASSGNPGEIDPYEQYF.

The rearrangement uses TRBV9 and TRBJ1-2, with D hard to call. Trimming left V 5 bases short and J 7 bases short, with 18 bases between. CDR3 size: 14 residues. Per germline, CDR1 SGDLS and CDR2 YYNGEE. Here the CDR3 DNA reads TGTGCCAGCAGAGCCTTGGAGGGATTAGGTGGCTACACCTTC. Protein product: CASRALEGLGGYTF.

The V and J genes are TRBV7-3 and TRBJ2-7, with D possibly TRBD2 on 5 matching bases. This CDR3 has 18 amino acids. The germline gives CDR1 SGHTA, CDR2 FQGTGA. The V gene lost 0 bases and the J gene lost 1 base, with 19 bases spanning the gap. The DNA for the CDR3 is TGTGCCAGCAGCTTAACCCCTTTAGGCATCGGCGGGTCCTACGAGCAGTACTTC. Protein: CASSLTPLGIGGSYEQYF.

The rearrangement links TRBV18 to TRBJ1-5; 7 nucleotides align to TRBD1. CDR1 and CDR2 (germline): KGHSH, LQKENI. V trimming: 6 bases; J trimming: 7 bases; junction bases outside the gene matches: 12. The CDR3 runs to 15 residues. The CDR3 loop reads CASSGDRAVGQPQHF. CDR3 DNA sequence: TGTGCCAGCTCGGGAGACAGGGCGGTGGGGCAGCCCCAGCATTTT. Full variable domain (rest looked up from reference TRBV18 and TRBJ1-5): NAGVMQNPRHLVRRRGQEARLRCSPMKGHSHVYWYRQLPEEGLKFMVYLQKENIIDESGMPKERFSAEFPKEGPSILRIQQVVRGDSAAYFCASSGDRAVGQPQHFGDGTRLSIL.

The CDR3 loop is CASSPWTGFMNTEAFF. The CDR3 nucleotides are TGTGCCAGCTCACCCTGGACAGGGTTTATGAACACTGAAGCTTTCTTT. This chain links TRBV18 with TRBJ1-1, with TRBD1 matching 8 bases. The J segment lost 0 bases and the V segment lost 3 bases, leaving 6 bases of the junction unmatched. The CDR3 loop spans 16 amino acids. Germline CDR1 and CDR2: KGHSH and LQKENI.

This clone has a handful of counts. V and J are TRBV5-4 and TRBJ1-2, with TRBD1 as a possible D gene (5 bases). The V gene lost 0 bases and the J gene lost 8 bases, with 14 bases spanning the gap. The CDR3 length is 14 residues. CDR1 and CDR2 (germline): SGHNT, YYREEE (reference sequence). The CDR3 DNA is TGTGCCAGCAGCTTGGCCTCCGATCGGGGGGGCTACACCTTC. Protein product: CASSLASDRGGYTF. Together with reference TRBV5-4 and TRBJ1-2, the CDR3 gives the full variable domain: ETGVTQSPTHLIKTRGQQVTLRCSSQSGHNTVSWYQQALGQGPQFIFQYYREEENGRGNFPPRFSGLQFPNYSSELNVNALELDDSALYLCASSLASDRGGYTFGSGTRLTVV.

The chain joins TRBV14 to TRBJ2-5; possibly TRBD1 for D (5 bases). Per the germline V gene, CDR1 is SGHDN and CDR2 is FVKESK. V shed 4 bases and J shed 4 bases, with 16 bases lying between them. The CDR3 runs to 15 residues. In DNA form, the CDR3 reads TGTGCCAGCAGCCCTACAGGCCGCTCGGGAGAGACCCAGTACTTC. This encodes CASSPTGRSGETQYF.

The rearrangement uses TRBV13 and TRBJ2-3; 7 bases fit TRBD1. CDR1 and CDR2 from the germline V gene are PRHDT and FYEKMQ (reference sequence). Trimming took 5 bases from V and 1 from J; bases not matched to a gene: 6. The CDR3 has 15 residues. CDR3 region: CASSTWTGGTDTQYF. The CDR3 DNA reads as TGTGCCAGCAGCACGTGGACAGGAGGCACAGATACGCAGTATTTT. Full variable domain (outside the CDR3, taken from reference TRBV13 and TRBJ2-3): AAGVIQSPRHLIKEKRETATLKCYPIPRHDTVYWYQQGPGQDPQFLISFYEKMQSDKGSIPDRFSAQQFSDYHSELNMSSLELGDSALYFCASSTWTGGTDTQYFGPGTRLTVL.

The chain employs TRBV28 and TRBJ1-1, with 7 bases aligning to TRBD1. V lost 3 bases and J lost 5; bases outside the gene matches: 6. Looked up from germline, CDR1 is MDHEN and CDR2 is SYDVKM. The CDR3 runs 14 residues. The CDR3 DNA is TGTGCCAGCAGTTTTGGGACAGTAGGTACTGAAGCTTTCTTT. It specifies CASSFGTVGTEAFF.

This clone was counted a few times. This chain uses TRBV5-6 with TRBJ2-7, with 12 bases matching TRBD2. There are 18 residues in the CDR3. The germline CDR1 and CDR2 sequences are SGHDT and YYEEEE. The junction had 7 bases not matched to a gene; V was cut back by 0 bases and J by 0 bases. Here the CDR3 reads CASSLVSSGRAYSYEQYF. In DNA, the CDR3 is TGTGCCAGCAGCTTGGTGTCTAGCGGGAGGGCCTACTCCTACGAGCAGTACTTC. The whole variable domain, remainder taken from reference TRBV5-6 and TRBJ2-7, is DAGVTQSPTHLIKTRGQQVTLRCSPKSGHDTVSWYQQALGQGPQFIFQYYEEEERQRGNFPDRFSGHQFPNYSSELNVNALLLGDSALYLCASSLVSSGRAYSYEQYFGPGTRLTVT.

The gene calls are TRBV21-1 and TRBJ2-7; TRBD1 reflects the table's D call only, with no check against the DNA. TRBV21-1 is assigned pseudogene status. The CDR3 consists of 19 residues. This CDR3 reads CASSKVFRSTGGPFYEQYF. CDR3 in DNA: TGTGCCAGCAGCAAAGTGTTTCGGTCGACAGGGGGGCCTTTCTACGAGCAGTACTTC.

The V and J genes are TRBV7-6 and TRBJ1-1, with 7 bases aligning to TRBD1. This CDR3 spans 15 amino acids. V was clipped by 5 bases and J by 3 bases; unmatched bases: 9. Germline loops: CDR1 SGHVS, CDR2 FNYEAQ. The CDR3 sequence is CASSQMAQGDTEAFF. The CDR3 nucleotides are TGTGCCAGCAGCCAAATGGCGCAGGGGGACACTGAAGCTTTCTTT.

The chain combines TRBV9 with TRBJ1-2; TRBD1 might be the D (6 bases). This CDR3 is 16 amino acids long. Trimming cost V 0 bases and J 5 bases, with 17 bases left between them. Per germline, CDR1 SGDLS and CDR2 YYNGEE. This CDR3 reads CASSVVPTGTTYGYTF. The DNA of the CDR3 is TGTGCCAGCAGCGTAGTTCCTACCGGGACAACATATGGCTACACCTTC.

The chain carries TRBV24-1 and TRBJ1-2; D may be TRBD1 (5 bases). V gave up 3 bases and J gave up 2 bases, with 12 bases separating them. Germline CDR1 KGHDR, CDR2 SFDVKD. The CDR3 extends over 15 amino acids. The CDR3 coding sequence is TGTGCCACCAGTGATCCCCTGACAGCGAACTATGGCTACACCTTC. It codes for CATSDPLTANYGYTF.

The J gene is TRBJ2-7, the V gene TRBV30; 10 bases are shared with TRBD1. Germline-derived CDR1 and CDR2 are GTSNPN and SVGIG (reference sequence). Trimming took 3 bases from V and 0 from J; bases not matched to a gene: 14. This CDR3 contains 18 residues. The CDR3 loop is CAWRRQGAVSGLSYEQYF. CDR3 DNA sequence: TGTGCCTGGAGGCGACAGGGGGCGGTGAGCGGACTCTCCTACGAGCAGTACTTC.

The J gene is TRBJ1-1, the V gene TRBV29-1; 9 nucleotides match TRBD1. The length of the CDR3 is 13 residues. Germline CDR1 and CDR2: SQVTM and ANQGSEA. V dropped 4 bases and J dropped 5; count of bases not matched to a gene: 5. The CDR3 loop is CSVATGGGTEAFF. Here the CDR3 DNA reads TGCAGCGTTGCCACAGGGGGCGGTACTGAAGCTTTCTTT.

This chain joins TRBV9 and TRBJ2-5; 16 bases line up with TRBD2. The J segment lost 1 base and the V segment lost 2 bases, leaving 8 bases of the junction unmatched. The CDR3 loop spans 19 amino acids. In germline, CDR1 is SGDLS, CDR2 YYNGEE. CDR3 nucleotide sequence: TGTGCCAGCAGCGTCAACCCGGGACTAGCGGGAGGGCCCCAAGAGACCCAGTACTTC. Translation: CASSVNPGLAGGPQETQYF.

The chain uses TRBV6-5 and TRBJ2-5, with TRBD1 as a possible D gene (6 bases). The CDR3 is 14 residues long. CDR1 and CDR2 (germline): MNHEY, SVGAGI. The V end lost 8 bases, the J end lost 5 bases, and 18 bases lay between the germline ends. The CDR3 is CASPRPGDRETQYF. CDR3 in DNA: TGTGCCAGCCCTAGACCAGGGGACCGCGAGACCCAGTACTTC.

The chain joins TRBV20-1 to TRBJ1-1, with D uncertain. The V gene lost 3 bases and the J gene lost 0 bases, with 8 bases spanning the gap. CDR1 and CDR2 (germline): DFQATT, SNEGSKA (reference sequence). The CDR3 is 13 amino acids. The CDR3 reads CSASYPLNTEAFF. Written as DNA, the CDR3 is TGCAGTGCTAGTTATCCGTTGAACACTGAAGCTTTCTTT.

The chain is built from TRBV25-1 and TRBJ1-2; 7 bases fit TRBD1. V gave up 8 bases and J gave up 6 bases; unmatched junction bases: 12. Germline values: CDR1 MGHDK, CDR2 SYGVNS. The CDR3 runs to 14 residues. CDR3 sequence reads: CASGPNRQGNGYTF. The DNA of the CDR3 is TGTGCCAGCGGTCCTAATCGACAGGGCAATGGCTACACCTTC.